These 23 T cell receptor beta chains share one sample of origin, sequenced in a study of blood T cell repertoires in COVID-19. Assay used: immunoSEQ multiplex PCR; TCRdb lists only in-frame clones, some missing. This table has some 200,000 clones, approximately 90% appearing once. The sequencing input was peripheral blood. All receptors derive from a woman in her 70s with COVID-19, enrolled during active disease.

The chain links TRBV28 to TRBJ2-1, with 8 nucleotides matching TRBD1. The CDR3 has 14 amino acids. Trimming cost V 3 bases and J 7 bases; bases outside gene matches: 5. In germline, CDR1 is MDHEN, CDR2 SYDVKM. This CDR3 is CASSFQGAWNEQFF. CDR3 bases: TGTGCCAGCAGTTTTCAGGGGGCATGGAATGAGCAGTTCTTC.

This chain's CDR3 is CASSQDRVPETQYF. The CDR3 DNA is TGTGCCAGCAGCCAAGACAGGGTTCCAGAGACCCAGTACTTC. V is TRBV14 and J is TRBJ2-5; maybe TRBD1 (5 bases). V lost 0 bases to trimming and J lost 4 bases, with 9 bases between them. This CDR3 comprises 14 residues. Germline CDR1 and CDR2: SGHDN and FVKESK.

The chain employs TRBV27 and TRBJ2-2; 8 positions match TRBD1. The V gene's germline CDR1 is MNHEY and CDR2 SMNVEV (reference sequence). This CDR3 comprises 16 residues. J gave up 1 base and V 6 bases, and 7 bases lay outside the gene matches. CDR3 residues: CASSVRTGQNTGELFF. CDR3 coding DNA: TGTGCCAGCAGCGTGAGGACAGGGCAGAACACCGGGGAGCTGTTTTTT.

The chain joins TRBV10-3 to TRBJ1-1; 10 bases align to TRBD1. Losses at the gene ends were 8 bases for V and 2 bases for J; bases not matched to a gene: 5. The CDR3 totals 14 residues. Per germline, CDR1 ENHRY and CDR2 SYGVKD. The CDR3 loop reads CAIGTGDLNTEAFF. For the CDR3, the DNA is TGTGCCATCGGGACAGGGGACCTTAACACTGAAGCTTTCTTT.

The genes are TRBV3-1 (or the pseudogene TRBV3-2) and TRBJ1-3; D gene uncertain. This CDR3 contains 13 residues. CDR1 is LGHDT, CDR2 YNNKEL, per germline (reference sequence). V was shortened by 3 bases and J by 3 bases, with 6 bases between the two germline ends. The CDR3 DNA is TGTGCCAGCAGCCACGGGGATGGAAACACCATATATTTT. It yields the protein CASSHGDGNTIYF.

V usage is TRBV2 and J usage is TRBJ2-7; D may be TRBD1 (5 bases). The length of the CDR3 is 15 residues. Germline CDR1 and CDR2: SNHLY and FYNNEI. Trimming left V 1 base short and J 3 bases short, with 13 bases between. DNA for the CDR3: TGTGCCAGCAGTGAAGGTTGGGGCAGGTTCTACGAGCAGTACTTC. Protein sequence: CASSEGWGRFYEQYF.

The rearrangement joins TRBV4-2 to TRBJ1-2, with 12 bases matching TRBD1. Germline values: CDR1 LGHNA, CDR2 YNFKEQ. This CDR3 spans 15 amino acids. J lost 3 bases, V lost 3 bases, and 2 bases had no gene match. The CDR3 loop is CASSHRDRGHYGYTF. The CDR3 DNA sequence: TGTGCCAGCAGCCACCGGGACAGGGGGCACTATGGCTACACCTTC.

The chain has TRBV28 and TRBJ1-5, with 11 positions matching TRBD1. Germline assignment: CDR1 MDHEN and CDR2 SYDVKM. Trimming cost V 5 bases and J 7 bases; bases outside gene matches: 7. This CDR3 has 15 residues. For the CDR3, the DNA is TGTGCCAGCAGTCAAGGACAGGGGGCAGGACAGCCCCAGCATTTT. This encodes CASSQGQGAGQPQHF.

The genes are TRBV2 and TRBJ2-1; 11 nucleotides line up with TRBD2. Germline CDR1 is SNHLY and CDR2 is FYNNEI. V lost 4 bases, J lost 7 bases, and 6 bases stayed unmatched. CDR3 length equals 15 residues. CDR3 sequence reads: CASSVVTSGSNEQFF. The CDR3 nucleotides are TGTGCCAGCAGTGTTGTAACTAGCGGGAGTAATGAGCAGTTCTTC.

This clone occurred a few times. The chain's CDR3 is CASLPGHANTGELFF. CDR3 nucleotides: TGTGCCAGCTTACCGGGACACGCGAACACCGGGGAGCTGTTTTTT. The chain has TRBV13 and TRBJ2-2; tentatively, D is TRBD1 (6 bases). The ends were cut back, 8 bases at V and 0 bases at J, with 13 bases in the middle. The length of the CDR3 is 15 residues. Germline V gives CDR1 PRHDT, CDR2 FYEKMQ (reference sequence).

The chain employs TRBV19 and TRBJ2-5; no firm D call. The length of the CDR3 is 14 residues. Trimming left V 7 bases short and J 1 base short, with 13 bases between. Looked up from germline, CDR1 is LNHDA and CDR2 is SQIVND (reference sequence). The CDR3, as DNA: TGTGCCAGTACCTCTGGGCAGAGCCAAGAGACCCAGTACTTC. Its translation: CASTSGQSQETQYF. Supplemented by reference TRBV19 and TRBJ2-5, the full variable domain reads DGGITQSPKYLFRKEGQNVTLSCEQNLNHDAMYWYRQDPGQGLRLIYYSQIVNDFQKGDIAEGYSVSREKKESFPLTVTSAQKNPTAFYLCASTSGQSQETQYFGPGTRLLVL.

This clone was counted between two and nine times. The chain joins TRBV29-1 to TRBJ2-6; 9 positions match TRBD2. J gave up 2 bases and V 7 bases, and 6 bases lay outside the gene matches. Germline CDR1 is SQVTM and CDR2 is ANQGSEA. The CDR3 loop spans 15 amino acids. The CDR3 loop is CSAEGGRAGANVLTF. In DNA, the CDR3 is TGCAGCGCCGAGGGCGGGAGGGCTGGGGCCAACGTCCTGACTTTC. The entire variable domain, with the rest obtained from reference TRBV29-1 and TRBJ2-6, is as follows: SAVISQKPSRDICQRGTSLTIQCQVDSQVTMMFWYRQQPGQSLTLIATANQGSEATYESGFVIDKFPISRPNLTFSTLTVSNMSPEDSSIYLCSAEGGRAGANVLTFGAGSRLTVL.

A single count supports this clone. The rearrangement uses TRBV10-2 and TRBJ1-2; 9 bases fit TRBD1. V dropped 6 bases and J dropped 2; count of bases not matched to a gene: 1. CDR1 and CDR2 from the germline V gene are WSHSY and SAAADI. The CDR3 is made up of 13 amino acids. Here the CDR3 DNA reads TGCGCCAGCAGGGGGACAGGGAACTATGGCTACACCTTC. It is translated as CASRGTGNYGYTF.

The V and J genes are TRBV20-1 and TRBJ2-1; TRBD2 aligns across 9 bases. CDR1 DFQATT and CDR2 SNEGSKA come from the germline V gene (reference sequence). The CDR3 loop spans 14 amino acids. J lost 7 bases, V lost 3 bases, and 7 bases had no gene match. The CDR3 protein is CSASGGRASNEQFF. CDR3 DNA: TGCAGTGCTAGTGGCGGGAGGGCATCTAATGAGCAGTTCTTC.

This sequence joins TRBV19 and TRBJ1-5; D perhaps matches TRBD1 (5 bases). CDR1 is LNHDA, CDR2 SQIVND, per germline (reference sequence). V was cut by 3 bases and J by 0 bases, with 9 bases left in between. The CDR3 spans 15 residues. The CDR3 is CASSIQGYSNQPQHF. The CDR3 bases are TGTGCCAGTAGTATTCAGGGATATAGCAATCAGCCCCAGCATTTT.

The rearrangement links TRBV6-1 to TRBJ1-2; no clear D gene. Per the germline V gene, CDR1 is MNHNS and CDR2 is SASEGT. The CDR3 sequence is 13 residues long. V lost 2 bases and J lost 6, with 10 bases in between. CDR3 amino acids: CASSELRGDGYTF. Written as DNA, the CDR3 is TGTGCCAGCAGTGAACTGCGGGGAGATGGCTACACCTTC.

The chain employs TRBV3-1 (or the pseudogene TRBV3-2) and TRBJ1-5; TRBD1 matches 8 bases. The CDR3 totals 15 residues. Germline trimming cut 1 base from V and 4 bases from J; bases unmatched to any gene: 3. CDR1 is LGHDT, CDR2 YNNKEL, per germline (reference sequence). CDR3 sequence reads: CASSQGRDRNQPQHF. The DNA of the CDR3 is TGTGCCAGCAGCCAAGGCAGGGACAGGAATCAGCCCCAGCATTTT.

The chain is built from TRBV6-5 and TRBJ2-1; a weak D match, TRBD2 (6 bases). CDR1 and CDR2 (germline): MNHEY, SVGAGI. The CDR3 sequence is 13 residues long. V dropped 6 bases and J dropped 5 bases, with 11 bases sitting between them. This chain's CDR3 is CASRLGLHNEQFF. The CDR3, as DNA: TGTGCCAGCAGGCTGGGACTGCACAATGAGCAGTTCTTC.

Here the CDR3 DNA reads TGTGCCAGCAGTGAAGATTGGAGGGGTACCGGGGAGCTGTTTTTT. Residues: CASSEDWRGTGELFF. The chain is built from TRBV2 and TRBJ2-2; the D gene is possibly TRBD2 (6 bases). The CDR3 loop spans 15 amino acids. Germline V lookup: CDR1 SNHLY, CDR2 FYNNEI. Trimming removed 1 base at V and 5 bases at J, with 11 bases between.

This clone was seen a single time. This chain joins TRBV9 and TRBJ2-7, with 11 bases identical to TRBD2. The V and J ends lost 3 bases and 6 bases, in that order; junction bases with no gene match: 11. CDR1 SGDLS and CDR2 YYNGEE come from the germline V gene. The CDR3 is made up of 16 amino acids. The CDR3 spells CASSARLAGGPSEQYF. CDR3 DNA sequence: TGTGCCAGCAGCGCTCGATTAGCGGGAGGGCCCTCCGAGCAGTACTTC.

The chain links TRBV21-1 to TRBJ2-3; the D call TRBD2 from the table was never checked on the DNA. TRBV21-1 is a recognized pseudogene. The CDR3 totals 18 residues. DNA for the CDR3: TGTGCCAGCAGCAAAGGACTAGCGGGAGTCGCAAACACAGATACGCAGTATTTT. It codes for CASSKGLAGVANTDTQYF.

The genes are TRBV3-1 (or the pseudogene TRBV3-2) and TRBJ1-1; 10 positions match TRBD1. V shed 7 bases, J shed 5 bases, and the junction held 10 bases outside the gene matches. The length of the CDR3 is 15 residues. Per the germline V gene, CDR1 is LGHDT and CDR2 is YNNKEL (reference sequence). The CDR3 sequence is CASTTGDRGGTEAFF. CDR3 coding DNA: TGTGCCAGCACCACAGGGGACAGGGGAGGGACTGAAGCTTTCTTT.

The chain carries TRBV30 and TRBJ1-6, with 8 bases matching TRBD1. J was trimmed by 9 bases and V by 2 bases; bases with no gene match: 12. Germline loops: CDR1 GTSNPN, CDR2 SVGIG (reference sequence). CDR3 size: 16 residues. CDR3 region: CAWSLRTGRLVSPLHF. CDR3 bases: TGTGCCTGGAGTCTGCGGACAGGGAGGTTGGTTTCACCCCTCCACTTT.